The clone carrying this T cell receptor (beta chain) was recorded at least ten times. These data originate in a study of regulatory T cells in long-lasting Graves disease. Study overall: To qualify as persistent, Graves' disease required over 5 years of antithyroid drugs with positive TSH receptor antibodies.

Assembly of TCR beta libraries relied on iRepertoire HTBI primers together with Arm-PCR of CDR3 regions. TCRdb itself ran the multiplex PCR reads through MiXCR, one entry per CDR3 protein. There are roughly 450,000 distinct CDR3 sequences in the sample; around 21% occur only once, and 7% to 9.5% lies in the top ten. The time point denotes: persistent/refractory GD, antithyroid drugs over 5 years with positive TRAb. There was RNA extracted from PBMCs, and the TCR library was made from it. The CDR3 covers 15 residues. The germline gives CDR1 MNHNS, CDR2 SASEGT. V trimming: 7 bases; J trimming: 4 bases; junction bases outside the gene matches: 10.

The specimen comprised peripheral blood mononuclear cells (PBMCs), sampled when the disease was refractory, from a patient treated with antithyroid drugs. The sequence was obtained from a female donor with Graves disease. This chain uses TRBV6-1 with TRBJ2-7; the match to TRBD1 covers 10 bases. DNA for the CDR3: TGTGCCAGCACCGAGGGACAGGGGTATGTATACGAGCAGTACTTC. It codes for CASTEGQGYVYEQYF.